This T cell receptor beta chain was observed in a study of cytomegalovirus exposure and HLA in healthy donors. Study-wide context: As an earlier analysis found, 150 million to 200 million T cells yielded around 110 million unique TCR beta sequences.

PCR employed 60 Vbeta and 13 Jbeta primers. Per the original methods: Around 9.9 million shared chains were among the roughly 80 million unique TCR beta chains that a later analysis counted. TCRdb's table, derived via immunoSEQ multiplex PCR, lists solely in-frame clones and lacks some. That table is the source of V, J and clone size, and D and trimming were worked out from the DNA. This sample carries approximately 170,000 clones, 85% of them seen once, and the ten largest clones take 1%. Worth noting for this clone: The antigen is not known.

Study-wide points: In the analysis, some V segments, TRBV6-2 and TRBV6-3 included, were excluded as indistinguishable.

Donors sampled were nominally healthy, though unrecorded immune exposures were likely. V lost 0 bases to trimming and J lost 7 bases, with 11 bases between them. The CDR3 spans 14 residues. The germline CDR1 and CDR2 sequences are SGHRS and YFSETQ. The sample was PBMCs. The chain couples TRBV5-1 to TRBJ1-3; D unresolved. The TCR originated in a boy aged 2 to 9 in good health and CMV-seronegative. CDR3 in DNA: TGCGCCAGCAGCTTGGGGCAGGTCGGCAACACCATATATTTT. Its translation: CASSLGQVGNTIYF.